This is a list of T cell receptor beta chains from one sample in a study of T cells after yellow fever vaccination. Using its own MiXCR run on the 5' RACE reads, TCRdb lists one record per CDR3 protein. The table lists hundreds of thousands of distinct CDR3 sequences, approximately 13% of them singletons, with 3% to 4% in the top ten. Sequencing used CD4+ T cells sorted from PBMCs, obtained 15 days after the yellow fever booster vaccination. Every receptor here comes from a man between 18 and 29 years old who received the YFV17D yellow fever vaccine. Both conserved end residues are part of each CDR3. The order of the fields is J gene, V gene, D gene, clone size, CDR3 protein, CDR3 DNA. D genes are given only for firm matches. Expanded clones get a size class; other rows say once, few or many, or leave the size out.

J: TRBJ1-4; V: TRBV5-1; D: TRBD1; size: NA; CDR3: CASSPGTGASEKLFF; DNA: TGCGCCAGCAGCCCAGGCACAGGGGCGAGCGAAAAACTGTTTTTT
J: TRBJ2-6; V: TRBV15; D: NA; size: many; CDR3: CATSRDLGDSGANVLTF; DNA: TGTGCCACCAGCAGAGATCTAGGGGACTCTGGGGCCAACGTCCTGACTTTC
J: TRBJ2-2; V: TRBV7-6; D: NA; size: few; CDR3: CASSLAVAGELFF; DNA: TGTGCCAGCAGCCTAGCCGTAGCGGGGGAGCTGTTTTTT
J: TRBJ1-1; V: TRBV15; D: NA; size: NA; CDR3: CATSRGRVAEAFF; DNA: TGTGCCACCAGCAGAGGGAGGGTTGCTGAAGCTTTCTTT
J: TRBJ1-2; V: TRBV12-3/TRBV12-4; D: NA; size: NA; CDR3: CASSPDSLYGYTF; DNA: TGTGCCAGCAGCCCGGACAGCCTCTATGGCTACACCTTC
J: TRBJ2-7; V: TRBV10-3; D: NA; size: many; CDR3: CAIGQSSYEQYF; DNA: TGTGCCATAGGACAGAGCTCCTACGAGCAGTACTTC
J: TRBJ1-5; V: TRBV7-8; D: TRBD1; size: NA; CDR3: CASSVRDRWQPQHF; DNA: TGTGCCAGCAGCGTCCGGGACAGATGGCAGCCCCAGCATTTT
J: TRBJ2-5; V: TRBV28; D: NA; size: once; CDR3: CASSPPGSRAVGQYF; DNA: TGTGCCAGCAGTCCCCCGGGGAGCCGGGCGGTTGGCCAGTACTTC
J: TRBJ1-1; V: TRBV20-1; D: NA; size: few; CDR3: CSASTPTSTEAFF; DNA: TGCAGTGCTTCTACCCCCACGTCCACTGAAGCTTTCTTT
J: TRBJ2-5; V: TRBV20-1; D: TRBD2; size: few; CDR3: CSASPLAGGLLQETQYF; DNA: TGCAGTGCTAGTCCCCTAGCGGGCGGATTACTGCAAGAGACCCAGTACTTC
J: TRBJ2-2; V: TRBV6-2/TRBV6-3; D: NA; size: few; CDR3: CASSAGLWTGELFF; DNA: TGTGCCAGCAGTGCCGGATTGTGGACCGGGGAGCTGTTTTTT
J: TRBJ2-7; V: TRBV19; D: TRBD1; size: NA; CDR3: CATTTGTGTYEQYF; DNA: TGTGCCACTACGACCGGGACAGGGACCTACGAGCAGTACTTC
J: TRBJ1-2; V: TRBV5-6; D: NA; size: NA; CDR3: CASRESGLAMGYTF; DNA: TGTGCCAGCAGAGAGTCCGGACTAGCTATGGGCTACACCTTC
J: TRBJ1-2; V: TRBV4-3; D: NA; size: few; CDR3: CASSQDITGLSGTF; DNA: TGCGCCAGCAGCCAAGATATTACAGGCCTGTCTGGCACCTTC
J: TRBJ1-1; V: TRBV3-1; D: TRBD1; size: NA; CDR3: CASVGQGDTEAFF; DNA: TGTGCCAGCGTTGGACAGGGGGACACTGAAGCTTTCTTT
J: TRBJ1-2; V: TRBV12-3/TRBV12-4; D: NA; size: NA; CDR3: CASSLGAQMNYGYTF; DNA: TGTGCCAGCAGTTTAGGAGCACAGATGAACTATGGCTACACCTTC
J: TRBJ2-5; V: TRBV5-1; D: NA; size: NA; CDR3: CASSETGVQETQYF; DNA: TGCGCCAGCAGCGAAACAGGAGTACAAGAGACCCAGTACTTC
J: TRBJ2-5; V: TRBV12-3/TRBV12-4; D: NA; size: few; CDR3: CASSLMGWETQYF; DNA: TGTGCCAGCAGTTTAATGGGCTGGGAGACCCAGTACTTC
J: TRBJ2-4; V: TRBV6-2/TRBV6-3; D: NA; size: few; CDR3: CASRLAGAQDIQYF; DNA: TGTGCCAGCAGACTTGCGGGGGCCCAGGACATTCAGTACTTC
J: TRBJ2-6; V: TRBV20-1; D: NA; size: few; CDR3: CSARGDGSGANVLTF; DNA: TGCAGTGCTAGAGGGGACGGGTCAGGGGCCAACGTCCTGACTTTC
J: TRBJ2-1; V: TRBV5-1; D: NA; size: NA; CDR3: CASYRGRNNEQFF; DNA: TGCGCCAGCTACCGGGGGCGCAACAATGAGCAGTTCTTC
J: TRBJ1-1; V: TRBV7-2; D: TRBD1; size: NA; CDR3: CASSFATRQGLLVNTEAFF; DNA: TGTGCCAGCAGCTTCGCTACCCGACAGGGATTACTGGTGAACACTGAAGCTTTCTTT
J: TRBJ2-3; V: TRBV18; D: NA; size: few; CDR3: CASSPPTRTDTQYF; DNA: TGTGCCAGCTCACCACCAACCCGCACAGATACGCAGTATTTT
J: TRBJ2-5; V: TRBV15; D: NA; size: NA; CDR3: CATSRDEVETQYF; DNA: TGTGCCACCAGCAGAGATGAGGTCGAGACCCAGTACTTC
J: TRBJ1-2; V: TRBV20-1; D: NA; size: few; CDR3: CSAHQNRILGYTF; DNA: TGCAGTGCGCACCAGAACAGGATCCTTGGCTACACCTTC
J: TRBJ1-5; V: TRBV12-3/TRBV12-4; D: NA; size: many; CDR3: CASSSGGNQPQHF; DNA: TGTGCCAGCAGTTCGGGTGGCAATCAGCCCCAGCATTTT
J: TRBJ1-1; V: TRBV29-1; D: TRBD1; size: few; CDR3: CSEIQGNRAAFF; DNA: TGCAGCGAGATACAGGGGAATCGCGCAGCTTTCTTT
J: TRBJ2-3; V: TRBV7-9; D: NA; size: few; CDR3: CASSPRVSTDTQYF; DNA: TGTGCCAGCAGCCCGAGGGTCAGTACAGATACGCAGTATTTT
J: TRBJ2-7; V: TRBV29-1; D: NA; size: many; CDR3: CSVETGEVYEQYF; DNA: TGCAGCGTTGAGACCGGGGAGGTTTACGAGCAGTACTTC
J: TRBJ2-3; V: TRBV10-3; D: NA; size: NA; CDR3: CAISDPNTDTQYF; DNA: TGTGCCATCAGTGATCCTAACACAGATACGCAGTATTTT
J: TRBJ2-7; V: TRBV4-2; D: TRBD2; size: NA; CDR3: CASSQPVAGLSSYEQYF; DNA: TGTGCCAGCAGCCAACCCGTAGCGGGCCTGAGCTCCTACGAGCAGTACTTC
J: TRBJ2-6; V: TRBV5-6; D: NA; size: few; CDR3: CASSRLVGTTISGANVLTF; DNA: TGTGCCAGCAGCCGCCTCGTAGGGACGACGATCTCTGGGGCCAACGTCCTGACTTTC
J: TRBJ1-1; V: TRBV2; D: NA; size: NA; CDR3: CASSDRGTTAFF; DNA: TGTGCCAGCAGTGATAGAGGGACAACAGCTTTCTTT
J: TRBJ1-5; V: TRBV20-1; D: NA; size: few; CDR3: CSARRGDFNQPQHF; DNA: TGCAGTGCTAGAAGGGGGGACTTCAATCAGCCCCAGCATTTT
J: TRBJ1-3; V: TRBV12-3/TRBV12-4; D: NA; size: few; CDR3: CASMEGSGNTIYF; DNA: TGTGCCAGCATGGAGGGGTCTGGAAACACCATATATTTT
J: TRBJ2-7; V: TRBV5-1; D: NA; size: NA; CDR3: CASSLSGDEQYF; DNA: TGCGCCAGCAGCTTATCGGGGGACGAGCAGTACTTC
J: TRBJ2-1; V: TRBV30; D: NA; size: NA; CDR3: CAGQYNEQFF; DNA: TGTGCCGGGCAGTACAATGAGCAGTTCTTC
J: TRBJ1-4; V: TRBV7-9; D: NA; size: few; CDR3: CASTERGGRMRRLFF; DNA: TGTGCCAGCACCGAGCGGGGGGGACGGATGAGGAGACTGTTTTTT
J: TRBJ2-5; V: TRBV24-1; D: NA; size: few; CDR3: CATSDRAGRLETQYF; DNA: TGTGCCACCAGTGATAGGGCAGGGAGGCTGGAGACCCAGTACTTC
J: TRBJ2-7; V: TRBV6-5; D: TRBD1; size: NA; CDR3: CASSYSGTATSREYF; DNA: TGTGCCAGCAGTTACTCGGGGACAGCGACCTCCCGAGAGTACTTC
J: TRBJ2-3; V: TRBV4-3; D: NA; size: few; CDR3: CASSQAVVTDTQYF; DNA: TGCGCCAGCAGCCAAGCCGTTGTCACAGATACGCAGTATTTT
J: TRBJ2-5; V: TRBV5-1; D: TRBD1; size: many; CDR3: CASSLGPGTGGSETQYF; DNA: TGCGCCAGCAGCTTGGGTCCCGGGACAGGGGGCTCGGAGACCCAGTACTTC
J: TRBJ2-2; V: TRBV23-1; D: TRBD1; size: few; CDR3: CASSRLVTGDTGELFF; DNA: TGCGCCAGCAGTCGGCTAGTGACAGGGGACACCGGGGAGCTGTTTTTT
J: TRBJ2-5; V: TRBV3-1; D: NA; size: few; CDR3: CASRQTTGGEETQYF; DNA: TGTGCCAGCAGACAGACGACCGGGGGCGAGGAGACCCAGTACTTC
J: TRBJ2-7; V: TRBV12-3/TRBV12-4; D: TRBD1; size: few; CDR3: CASSGQGVLYEQYF; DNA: TGTGCCAGCAGCGGACAGGGGGTTCTGTACGAGCAGTACTTC
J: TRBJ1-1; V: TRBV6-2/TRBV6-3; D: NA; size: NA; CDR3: CASTGQYTEAFF; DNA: TGTGCCAGCACGGGCCAGTACACTGAAGCTTTCTTT
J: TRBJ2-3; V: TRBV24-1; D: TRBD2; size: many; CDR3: CAIAGAGGPGDTQYF; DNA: TGTGCCATCGCTGGGGCGGGGGGGCCTGGAGATACGCAGTATTTT